This T cell receptor beta chain stems from a study of tissue T cells after allogeneic stem cell transplantation. About the study: Where cell numbers permitted, CD3+ T cells were sorted from preserved blood and marrow.

The CDR3 consists of 15 residues. Trimming took 5 bases from V and 8 from J, leaving 20 bases between them. Germline-derived CDR1 and CDR2 are MNHEY and SMNVEV (reference sequence). Libraries were prepared by immunoSEQ multiplex PCR; TCRdb keeps only in-frame clonotypes and omits some of them. The sample has about 43,000 clones, just under 95% seen once. This TCR came from a woman between 35 and 75 years old who later had graft-versus-host disease after an allogeneic stem cell transplant. This specimen was blood, taken before transplantation. The V gene is TRBV27, the J gene TRBJ2-3; D may correspond to TRBD1 or TRBD2 (7 bases each). This CDR3 reads CASSQYGQAGATQYF. DNA for the CDR3: TGTGCCAGCAGTCAATACGGACAGGCGGGGGCTACGCAGTATTTT.